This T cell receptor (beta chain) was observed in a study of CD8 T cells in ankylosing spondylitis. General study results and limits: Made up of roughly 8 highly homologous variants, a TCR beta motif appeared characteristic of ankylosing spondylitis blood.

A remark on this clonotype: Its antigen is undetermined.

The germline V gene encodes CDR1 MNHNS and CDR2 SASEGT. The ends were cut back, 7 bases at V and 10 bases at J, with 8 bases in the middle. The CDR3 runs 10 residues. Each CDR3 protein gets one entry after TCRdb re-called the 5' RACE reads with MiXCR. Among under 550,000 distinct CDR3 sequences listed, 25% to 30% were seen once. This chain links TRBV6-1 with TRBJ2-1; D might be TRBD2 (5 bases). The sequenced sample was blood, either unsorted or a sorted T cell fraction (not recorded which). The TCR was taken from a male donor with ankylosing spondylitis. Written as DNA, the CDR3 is TGTGCCAGCAATCGGAGGGAGCAGTTCTTC. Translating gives CASNRREQFF.